The following is a T cell receptor beta chain sequence with its context. The entry originates in a study of siplizumab effects on memory and regulatory T cells. Losses at the gene ends were 5 bases for V and 5 bases for J; bases not matched to a gene: 4. The CDR3 is 15 amino acids. Looked up from germline, CDR1 is LNHNV and CDR2 is YYDKDF (reference sequence). Measured with immunoSEQ multiplex PCR; TCRdb has only the in-frame clones, and not every one. The sample has some 99,000 clones, about 91% seen once. Sequenced: Tregs sorted from blood. This TCR was sampled from a human donor in good health. The chain links TRBV15 to TRBJ1-6; 9 nucleotides line up with TRBD1. CDR3 amino acids: CATSGGQGDNSPLHF. CDR3 DNA sequence: TGTGCCACCAGCGGGGGACAGGGTGATAATTCACCCCTCCACTTT.